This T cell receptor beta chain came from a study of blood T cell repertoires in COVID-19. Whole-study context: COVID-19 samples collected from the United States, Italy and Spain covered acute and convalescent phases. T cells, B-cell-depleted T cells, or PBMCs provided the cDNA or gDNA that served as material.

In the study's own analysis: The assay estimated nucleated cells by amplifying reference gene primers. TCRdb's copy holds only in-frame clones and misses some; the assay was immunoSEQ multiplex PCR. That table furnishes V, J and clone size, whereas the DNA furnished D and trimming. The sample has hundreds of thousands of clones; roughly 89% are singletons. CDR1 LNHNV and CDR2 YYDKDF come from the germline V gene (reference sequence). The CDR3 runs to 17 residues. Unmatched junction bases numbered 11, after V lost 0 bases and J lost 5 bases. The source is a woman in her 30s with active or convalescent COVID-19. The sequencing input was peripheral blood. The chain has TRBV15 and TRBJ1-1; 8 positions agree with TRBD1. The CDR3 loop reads CATSRDRPDREGTEAFF. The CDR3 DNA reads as TGTGCCACCAGCAGAGACCGGCCGGACAGGGAGGGGACTGAAGCTTTCTTT.